This is a list of T cell receptor beta chains from one sample in a study of shared clonotypes between healthy human individuals. Assay: immunoSEQ multiplex PCR; the TCRdb copy retains only in-frame clones and omits some. This sample has hundreds of thousands of clones, with 92% found just once. The sample was naive CD8+ T cells sorted from blood. The source is a man aged 25 to 40 in good health. The CDR3 runs from the conserved cysteine through the conserved F or W. Fields, in order: J gene, clone size, D gene, V gene, CDR3 protein, CDR3 DNA. The D gene is left open where the match is weak. Not every row has a clone size; where given, it reads once, few, many or a size class.

J: TRBJ2-3
size: few
D: NA
V: TRBV11-2
CDR3: CASSPWPGVTDTQYF
DNA: TGTGCCAGCAGCCCTTGGCCAGGGGTCACAGATACGCAGTATTTT

J: TRBJ2-1
size: NA
D: TRBD1
V: TRBV4-1
CDR3: CASSQVQGALNEQFF
DNA: TGCGCCAGCAGCCAAGTCCAGGGGGCGTTAAATGAGCAGTTCTTC

J: TRBJ2-1
size: NA
D: NA
V: TRBV5-1
CDR3: CASSLSERVLILNEQFF
DNA: TGCGCCAGCAGCTTATCTGAAAGGGTTCTAATTCTTAATGAGCAGTTCTTC

J: TRBJ2-3
size: NA
D: TRBD2
V: TRBV7-9
CDR3: CASSPDRASGRDTQYF
DNA: TGTGCCAGCAGCCCCGACCGGGCTAGCGGGAGGGATACGCAGTATTTT

J: TRBJ2-2
size: once
D: NA
V: TRBV29-1
CDR3: CSVRGIPSNTGELFF
DNA: TGCAGCGTTCGGGGGATACCTTCGAACACCGGGGAGCTGTTTTTT

J: TRBJ1-1
size: NA
D: NA
V: TRBV4-3
CDR3: CASSQVGNSGQDTFF
DNA: TGCGCCAGCAGCCAAGTAGGGAACTCCGGCCAGGATACTTTCTTT

J: TRBJ2-1
size: NA
D: TRBD2
V: TRBV5-6
CDR3: CASSLEASGRLAEQFF
DNA: TGTGCCAGCAGCTTGGAGGCTAGCGGGAGGTTAGCTGAGCAGTTCTTC

J: TRBJ2-1
size: NA
D: TRBD2
V: TRBV27
CDR3: CASRSRDRELPGTSGSRYNEQFF
DNA: TGTGCCAGCAGATCACGAGACAGGGAGCTACCCGGGACTAGCGGGAGTCGGTACAATGAGCAGTTCTTC

J: TRBJ1-2
size: few
D: NA
V: TRBV5-5
CDR3: CASSLVQRNYTF
DNA: TGTGCCAGCAGCTTGGTACAGCGAAACTACACCTTC

J: TRBJ2-1
size: NA
D: TRBD2
V: TRBV5-6
CDR3: CASSLASGRANEQFF
DNA: TGTGCCAGCAGCTTGGCTAGCGGGAGGGCTAATGAGCAGTTCTTC

J: TRBJ2-1
size: NA
D: NA
V: TRBV6-1
CDR3: CASSEWPHNEQFF
DNA: TGTGCCAGCAGTGAGTGGCCACACAATGAGCAGTTCTTC

J: TRBJ2-5
size: few
D: TRBD1
V: TRBV7-9
CDR3: CASSLVRTGPETQYF
DNA: TGTGCCAGCAGCTTAGTGAGGACAGGCCCAGAGACCCAGTACTTC

J: TRBJ2-1
size: NA
D: TRBD2
V: TRBV30
CDR3: CAWSVLLGLADSYNEQFF
DNA: TGTGCCTGGAGTGTACTTCTCGGACTAGCGGACTCCTACAATGAGCAGTTCTTC

J: TRBJ1-1
size: NA
D: NA
V: TRBV4-2
CDR3: CASSQVPNPEAFF
DNA: TGTGCCAGCAGCCAAGTTCCAAATCCTGAAGCTTTCTTT

J: TRBJ2-2
size: NA
D: TRBD1
V: TRBV5-5
CDR3: CASSRRQGYAGELFF
DNA: TGTGCCAGCAGCCGCCGACAGGGTTACGCCGGGGAGCTGTTTTTT

J: TRBJ2-3
size: NA
D: TRBD2
V: TRBV7-8
CDR3: CASSLGPREGGSDADTQYF
DNA: TGTGCCAGCAGCTTAGGTCCGCGGGAGGGCGGATCCGACGCAGATACGCAGTATTTT

J: TRBJ2-3
size: NA
D: NA
V: TRBV4-1
CDR3: CASSQRQLDSTDTQYF
DNA: TGCGCCAGCAGCCAACGACAACTAGACAGCACAGATACGCAGTATTTT

J: TRBJ2-1
size: NA
D: NA
V: TRBV2
CDR3: CARGSRYNEQFF
DNA: TGTGCCAGAGGGTCGCGATACAATGAGCAGTTCTTC

J: TRBJ1-1
size: few
D: NA
V: TRBV7-9
CDR3: CASSLRDLNTEAFF
DNA: TGTGCCAGCAGCTTACGAGACTTGAACACTGAAGCTTTCTTT

J: TRBJ2-7
size: once
D: TRBD1
V: TRBV4-3
CDR3: CASSQGQGVNEQYF
DNA: TGCGCCAGCAGCCAAGGACAGGGGGTGAACGAGCAGTACTTC

J: TRBJ2-7
size: NA
D: NA
V: TRBV29-1
CDR3: CSVSSRGETYEQYF
DNA: TGCAGCGTTTCTTCCCGAGGGGAAACCTACGAGCAGTACTTC

J: TRBJ2-6
size: NA
D: NA
V: TRBV2
CDR3: CATLGSGANVLTF
DNA: TGTGCCACCCTCGGGTCGGGGGCCAACGTCCTGACTTTC

J: TRBJ1-5
size: NA
D: NA
V: TRBV1
CDR3: CTSSQDLLNQPQHF
DNA: TGCACCAGCAGCCAAGACCTTTTGAATCAGCCCCAGCATTTT

J: TRBJ2-7
size: NA
D: NA
V: TRBV13
CDR3: CASSLSSYEQYF
DNA: TGTGCCAGCAGCTTAAGCTCCTACGAGCAGTACTTC

J: TRBJ2-7
size: NA
D: TRBD1
V: TRBV29-1
CDR3: CSVVGQGVYEQYF
DNA: TGCAGCGTTGTGGGACAGGGGGTATACGAGCAGTACTTC

J: TRBJ1-2
size: NA
D: TRBD1
V: TRBV28
CDR3: CASRETGGYGYTF
DNA: TGTGCCAGCAGGGAGACAGGGGGCTATGGCTACACCTTC

J: TRBJ2-7
size: once
D: NA
V: TRBV4-1
CDR3: CASSQDRTFSYEQYF
DNA: TGCGCCAGCAGCCAAGATCGAACCTTTAGCTACGAGCAGTACTTC

J: TRBJ2-5
size: NA
D: NA
V: TRBV14
CDR3: CASSQVGVETQYF
DNA: TGTGCCAGCAGCCAAGTGGGGGTAGAGACCCAGTACTTC

J: TRBJ2-3
size: NA
D: TRBD2
V: TRBV30
CDR3: CAWSVGASGFPRYF
DNA: TGTGCCTGGAGTGTGGGGGCTAGCGGGTTTCCCCGGTATTTT

J: TRBJ2-1
size: NA
D: NA
V: TRBV7-9
CDR3: CASSLSPGAGGNEQFF
DNA: TGTGCCAGCAGCCTTTCCCCGGGGGCAGGGGGCAATGAGCAGTTCTTC

J: TRBJ2-1
size: NA
D: TRBD1
V: TRBV12-5
CDR3: CASGTTFGTGVDEQFF
DNA: TGTGCTAGTGGTACCACCTTCGGGACAGGAGTAGATGAGCAGTTCTTC

J: TRBJ2-1
size: NA
D: TRBD2
V: TRBV7-6
CDR3: CASSSLAGSSYNEQFF
DNA: TGTGCCAGCAGCTCATTAGCGGGATCGTCCTACAATGAGCAGTTCTTC

J: TRBJ2-3
size: NA
D: NA
V: TRBV10-1
CDR3: CASSVAGKSTDTQYF
DNA: TGCGCCAGCAGTGTGGCGGGAAAAAGCACAGATACGCAGTATTTT

J: TRBJ2-2
size: NA
D: NA
V: TRBV29-1
CDR3: CSVDGNTGELFF
DNA: TGCAGCGTTGACGGTAACACCGGGGAGCTGTTTTTT

J: TRBJ2-2
size: few
D: NA
V: TRBV5-1
CDR3: CASSLVYDLNTGELFF
DNA: TGCGCCAGCAGCCTGGTCTATGATTTGAACACCGGGGAGCTGTTTTTT

J: TRBJ1-3
size: NA
D: NA
V: TRBV27
CDR3: CASSRTFLSSGNTIYF
DNA: TGTGCCAGCAGTCGAACGTTCTTAAGCTCTGGAAACACCATATATTTT

J: TRBJ2-7
size: NA
D: TRBD1
V: TRBV6-5
CDR3: CASSYLQGANYEQYF
DNA: TGTGCCAGCAGTTACCTACAGGGGGCCAACTACGAGCAGTACTTC

J: TRBJ2-7
size: NA
D: TRBD2
V: TRBV7-9
CDR3: CASSSREEDEQYF
DNA: TGTGCCAGCAGCTCGCGGGAGGAGGACGAGCAGTACTTC

J: TRBJ1-5
size: NA
D: NA
V: TRBV21-1
CDR3: CASSKGCPPGSNQPQHF
DNA: TGTGCCAGCAGCAAAGGGTGTCCCCCGGGAAGCAATCAGCCCCAGCATTTT

J: TRBJ2-7
size: NA
D: NA
V: TRBV29-1
CDR3: CSVELGAYEQYF
DNA: TGCAGCGTTGAACTTGGGGCATACGAGCAGTACTTC

J: TRBJ1-1
size: NA
D: NA
V: TRBV7-6
CDR3: CASSLDQGPRVNTEAFF
DNA: TGTGCCAGCAGCTTAGACCAGGGCCCAAGGGTGAACACTGAAGCTTTCTTT

J: TRBJ2-7
size: NA
D: TRBD2
V: TRBV7-6
CDR3: CASGRAGVFEQYF
DNA: TGTGCCAGCGGGCGAGCGGGAGTGTTCGAGCAGTACTTC